This T cell receptor (beta chain) was profiled in a study of T cells in Graves' hyperthyroidism and ophthalmopathy. RNA transcripts were the template for amplifying TCR beta CDR3 regions. The primer set for the first-round RT-PCR of the TCR CDR3 was HTBI. TCRdb reanalysed the multiplex PCR reads using MiXCR and keeps one entry per CDR3 protein. The sample gives some 600,000 distinct CDR3 sequences, 46% of which show up once; just under 8.5% is in the top ten. About this clonotype: The conserved phenylalanine or tryptophan is not found at the CDR3 terminus, so this likely reflects a read error. The limits of the CDR3 on the DNA are not certain, so only TCRdb's listed CDR3 is given.

The germline gives CDR1 SEHNR, CDR2 FQNEAQ (reference sequence). The CDR3 totals 14 residues, both ends included. Each patient was aged 18 to 65 and had newly diagnosed hyperthyroidism of under 2 months' duration. Source material: peripheral blood or thyroid tissue (not recorded which). The receptor was isolated from a young woman with Graves' hyperthyroidism. The chain combines TRBV7-9 with TRBJ1-2. The CDR3 sequence is CASSLTPTNYGYTG.